This TCR beta chain was found in a study of tissue T cells after allogeneic stem cell transplantation. Note on this clone: What it binds is unknown. Gene and germline names: mouse. The sequence runs out 1 residue before the end of the CDR3; the remainder is reconstructed from the germline J gene.

Germline loops: CDR1 SNHLY, CDR2 FYNGKV (reference sequence). Trimming removed 0 bases at V and 0 bases at J, with 9 bases between. CDR3 length equals 16 residues. Overall study findings and caveats: Tissue-detected TCR repertoire was only partly captured by blood and spleen T cells. Anatomically similar tissues had similar TCR repertoires within each patient.

Time point in this sample: mouse harvest day 7 after allogeneic transplant. Mouse grafts combined 10^7 T-cell-depleted bone marrow cells with 10^6 splenic CD5+ T cells. This mouse GVHD model was MHC-mismatched B6 to BALB/c, profiled day 7 or 14. Survey-depth TCRbeta CDR3 sequencing reported V/J genes and productive frequencies. Sequencing used immunoSEQ multiplex PCR; TCRdb keeps in-frame clones, though not all of them. Counted here are 8,800 or so clones, approximately 50% occurring once; the ten biggest clones make up 7% to 8.5%. The sequenced sample was gut tissue. This TCR came from a female BALB/c mouse given C57BL/6 T cells with graft-versus-host disease after an allogeneic hematopoietic cell transplant. The rearrangement uses TRBV3 and TRBJ2-1; maybe TRBD1 (6 bases). The CDR3 DNA, read in part, is TGTGCCAGCAGCTTAGCCCGGACAGCTAACTATGCTGAGCAGTTC. This gives the protein CASSLARTANYAEQF. The entire CDR3 sequence reads CASSLARTANYAEQFF.